Listed here are 9 T cell receptor beta chains from one sample, sequenced in a study of shared clonotypes between healthy human individuals. TCRdb's table, derived via immunoSEQ multiplex PCR, lists solely in-frame clones and lacks some. The sample lists roughly 1 million clones, approximately 80% occurring once. Sequenced sample: memory CD4+ T cells from PBMCs. As to subset: CD45RA-negative fraction. The origin of the receptors is a man in his late teens or twenties in good health. Some clones in this sample may be carry-over from other donors' samples.

The chain combines TRBV29-1 with TRBJ2-1, with D uncertain. CDR1 and CDR2 (germline): SQVTM, ANQGSEA. The CDR3 sequence is 11 residues long. The V and J ends lost 3 bases and 6 bases respectively, with 6 bases between them. The CDR3 region is CSVDGINEQFF. The CDR3 bases are TGCAGCGTTGATGGGATCAATGAGCAGTTCTTC.

The rearrangement joins TRBV6-1 to TRBJ1-5; D remains unclear. The V end lost 1 base, the J end lost 6 bases, and 4 bases lay between the germline ends. Per the germline V gene, CDR1 is MNHNS and CDR2 is SASEGT. This CDR3 region has 12 residues. CDR3 coding DNA: TGTGCCAGCAGTGAAGGGGTTCAGCCCCAGCATTTT. As protein: CASSEGVQPQHF.

The V and J genes are TRBV5-4 and TRBJ2-2; 11 nucleotides match TRBD1. CDR1 and CDR2 from the germline V gene are SGHNT and YYREEE (reference sequence). Trimming removed 0 bases from V and 5 bases from J; junction bases left unmatched: 3. There are 16 residues in the CDR3. The DNA for the CDR3 is TGTGCCAGCAGCTTGGCCGGGACAGGGGGGACCGGGGAGCTGTTTTTT. Translation gives CASSLAGTGGTGELFF.

This chain uses TRBV29-1 with TRBJ1-1, with a tentative D call TRBD1 (5 bases). In germline, CDR1 is SQVTM, CDR2 ANQGSEA. The CDR3 is 11 residues long. V lost 2 bases and J lost 7, with 8 bases in between. The CDR3 reads CSVERGVEAFF. CDR3 DNA: TGCAGCGTTGAACGAGGGGTTGAAGCTTTCTTT.

Worth noting for this clone: At one end the junction does not follow the germline gene, possibly because of a read error. V gene TRBV10-3 combines with J gene TRBJ2-3; TRBD2 matches 8 bases. The CDR3 spans 15 residues. Germline CDR1 ENHRY, CDR2 SYGVKD. This CDR3 reads CAISERAGGADTQYF. The DNA for the CDR3 is TGTGCCATCAGTGAGAGGGCGGGAGGCGCAGATACACAGTATTTT.

This clone was detected only a few times. A much larger clone is a single base away; this may be a read error. The CDR3 DNA reads TGTGCCAGCAGCCGGGACGGCTCTGGAAACACCATATATTTT. It translates to CASSRDGSGNTIYF. This rearrangement joins TRBV4-2 to TRBJ1-3; D possibly corresponds to TRBD1 (5 bases). Germline V gene lookup returns CDR1 LGHNA and CDR2 YNFKEQ. Trimming removed 4 bases at V and 0 bases at J, with 7 bases between. The CDR3 totals 14 residues.

Only one count was recorded for this clone. V usage is TRBV19 and J usage is TRBJ1-3, with TRBD1 matching over 7 bases. Germline CDR1 reads LNHDA; CDR2 reads SQIVND (reference sequence). This CDR3 is built from 19 residues. The trim removed 6 bases at V and 0 bases at J, leaving 17 bases unmatched. CDR3 amino acids: CASRTTGTDSIRSGNTIYF. Here the CDR3 DNA reads TGTGCCAGTAGAACCACCGGGACAGACTCGATACGCTCTGGAAACACCATATATTTT.

In this sample, this clone turned up once. V is TRBV10-3 and J is TRBJ1-1; TRBD1 is a possible D gene (6 bases). V shed 0 bases and J shed 11 bases, with 22 bases lying between them. The CDR3 sequence is 16 residues long. From germline, CDR1 is ENHRY and CDR2 SYGVKD. CDR3 region: CAISESELGGRGSAFF. DNA for the CDR3: TGTGCCATCAGTGAGTCGGAGTTGGGGGGGCGCGGCTCGGCTTTCTTT.

The chain is built from TRBV7-8 and TRBJ2-7, with D unresolved. The V end was cut by 0 bases, the J end by 3 bases, with 6 bases between. Germline assignment: CDR1 SGHVS and CDR2 FQNEAQ. This CDR3 spans 13 amino acids. The CDR3 nucleotides are TGTGCCAGCAGCTTAGCGGGAAGCTACGAGCAGTACTTC. The encoded protein is CASSLAGSYEQYF.